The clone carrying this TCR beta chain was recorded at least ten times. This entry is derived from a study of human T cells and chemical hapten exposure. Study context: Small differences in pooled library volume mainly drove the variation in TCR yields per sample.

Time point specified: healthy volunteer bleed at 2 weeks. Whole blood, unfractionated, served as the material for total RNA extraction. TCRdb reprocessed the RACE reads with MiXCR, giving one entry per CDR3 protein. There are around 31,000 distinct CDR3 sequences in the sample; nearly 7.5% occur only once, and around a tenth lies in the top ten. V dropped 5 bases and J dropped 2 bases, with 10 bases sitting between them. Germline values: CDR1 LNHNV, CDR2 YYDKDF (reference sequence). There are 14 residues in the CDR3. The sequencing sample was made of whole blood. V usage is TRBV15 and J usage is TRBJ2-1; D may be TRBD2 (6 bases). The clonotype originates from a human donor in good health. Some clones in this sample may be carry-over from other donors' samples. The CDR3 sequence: CATSQRVTYNEQFF. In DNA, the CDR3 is TGTGCCACCAGCCAGCGGGTTACCTACAATGAGCAGTTCTTC.